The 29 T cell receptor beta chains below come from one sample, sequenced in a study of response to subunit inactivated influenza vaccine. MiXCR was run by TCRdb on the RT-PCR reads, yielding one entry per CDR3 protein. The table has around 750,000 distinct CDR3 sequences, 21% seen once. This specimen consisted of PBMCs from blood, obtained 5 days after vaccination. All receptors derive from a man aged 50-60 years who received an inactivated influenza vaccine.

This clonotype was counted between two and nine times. In DNA, the CDR3 is TGTGCCAGCAGGGTGGGGGAGTACACCGGGGAGCTGTTTTTT. It translates to CASRVGEYTGELFF. This sequence joins TRBV6-1 and TRBJ2-2; D may be TRBD1 or TRBD2 (5 bases each). The CDR3 covers 14 residues. Trimming left V 6 bases short and J 3 bases short, with 11 bases between. Germline V gene sequence: CDR1 MNHNS, CDR2 SASEGT.

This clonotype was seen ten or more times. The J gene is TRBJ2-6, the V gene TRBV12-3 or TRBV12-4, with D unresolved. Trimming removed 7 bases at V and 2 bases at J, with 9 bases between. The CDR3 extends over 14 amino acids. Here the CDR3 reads CASTQGTGANVLTF. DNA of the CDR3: TGTGCCAGCACCCAAGGGACTGGGGCCAACGTCCTGACTTTC.

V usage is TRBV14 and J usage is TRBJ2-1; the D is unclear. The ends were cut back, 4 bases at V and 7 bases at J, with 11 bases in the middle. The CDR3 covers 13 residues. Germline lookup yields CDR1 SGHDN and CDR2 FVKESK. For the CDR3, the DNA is TGTGCCAGCAGCCGGAAGCATTTAAATGAGCAGTTCTTC. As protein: CASSRKHLNEQFF.

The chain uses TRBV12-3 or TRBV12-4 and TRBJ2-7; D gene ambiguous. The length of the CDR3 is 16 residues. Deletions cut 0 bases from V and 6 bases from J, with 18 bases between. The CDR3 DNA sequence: TGTGCCAGCAGTTTAGCGCTTGGGCCTAAAATGGGCGAGCAGTACTTC. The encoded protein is CASSLALGPKMGEQYF.

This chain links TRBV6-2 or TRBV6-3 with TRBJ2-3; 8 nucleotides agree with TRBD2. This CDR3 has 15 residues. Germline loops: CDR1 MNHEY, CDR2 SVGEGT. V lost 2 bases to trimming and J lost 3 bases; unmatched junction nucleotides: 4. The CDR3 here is CASSYESGRTDTQYF. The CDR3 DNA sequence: TGTGCCAGCAGTTACGAGAGCGGGAGAACAGATACGCAGTATTTT.

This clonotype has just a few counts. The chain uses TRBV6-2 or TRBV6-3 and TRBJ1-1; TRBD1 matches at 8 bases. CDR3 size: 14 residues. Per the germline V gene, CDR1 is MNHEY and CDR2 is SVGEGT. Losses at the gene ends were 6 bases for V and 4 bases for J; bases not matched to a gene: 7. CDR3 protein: CASRSTGEGTEAFF. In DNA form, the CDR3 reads TGTGCCAGCAGGTCGACAGGGGAGGGCACTGAAGCTTTCTTT.

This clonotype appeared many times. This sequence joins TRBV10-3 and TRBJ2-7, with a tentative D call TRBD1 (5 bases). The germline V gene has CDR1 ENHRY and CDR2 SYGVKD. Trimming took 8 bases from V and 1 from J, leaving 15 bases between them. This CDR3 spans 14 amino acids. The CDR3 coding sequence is TGTGCCATCTCGGACACCCGACAGTCCTACGAGCAGTACTTC. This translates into CAISDTRQSYEQYF.

The chain's CDR3 is CASSYSGLLLTDTQYF. CDR3 sequence (DNA): TGTGCCAGCAGTTACTCTGGCCTGCTACTAACAGATACGCAGTATTTT. The rearrangement joins TRBV6-2 or TRBV6-3 to TRBJ2-3; D call uncertain. The CDR3 runs 16 residues. The V gene lost 0 bases and the J gene lost 3 bases, with 13 bases spanning the gap. In germline, CDR1 is MNHEY, CDR2 SVGEGT.

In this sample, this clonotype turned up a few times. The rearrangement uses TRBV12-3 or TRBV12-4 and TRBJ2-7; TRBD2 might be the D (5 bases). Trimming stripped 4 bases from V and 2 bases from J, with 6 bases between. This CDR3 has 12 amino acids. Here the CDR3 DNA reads TGTGCCAGCAGTTACGGGACCTACGAGCAGTACTTC. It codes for CASSYGTYEQYF.

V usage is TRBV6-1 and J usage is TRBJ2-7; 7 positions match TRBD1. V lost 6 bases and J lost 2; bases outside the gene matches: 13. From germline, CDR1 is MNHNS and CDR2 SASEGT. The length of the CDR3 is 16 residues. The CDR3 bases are TGTGCCAGCAGCCCCCGCGAGGGGGCTTACACCTACGAGCAGTACTTC. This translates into CASSPREGAYTYEQYF.

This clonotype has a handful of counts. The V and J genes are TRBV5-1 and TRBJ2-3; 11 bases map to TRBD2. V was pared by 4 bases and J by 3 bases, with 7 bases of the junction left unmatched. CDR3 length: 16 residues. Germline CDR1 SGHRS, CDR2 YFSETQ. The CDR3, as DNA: TGCGCCAGCAGCGAGCCGACTAGCGGGGCTACAGATACGCAGTATTTT. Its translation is CASSEPTSGATDTQYF. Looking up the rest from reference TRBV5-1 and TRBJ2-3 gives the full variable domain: KAGVTQTPRYLIKTRGQQVTLSCSPISGHRSVSWYQQTPGQGLQFLFEYFSETQRNKGNFPGRFSGRQFSNSRSEMNVSTLELGDSALYLCASSEPTSGATDTQYFGPGTRLTVL.

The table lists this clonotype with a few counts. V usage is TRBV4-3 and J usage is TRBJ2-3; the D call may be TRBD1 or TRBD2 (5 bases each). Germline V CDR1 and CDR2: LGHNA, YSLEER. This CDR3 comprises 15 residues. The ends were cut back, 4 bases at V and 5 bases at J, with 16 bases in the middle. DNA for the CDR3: TGCGCCAGCAGCCTCGGGACCCGGTTTGGAGATACGCAGTATTTT. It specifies CASSLGTRFGDTQYF.

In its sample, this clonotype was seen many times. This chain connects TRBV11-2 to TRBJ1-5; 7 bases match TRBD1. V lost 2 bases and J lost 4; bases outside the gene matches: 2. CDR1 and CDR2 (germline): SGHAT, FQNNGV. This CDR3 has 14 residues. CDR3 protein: CASSLSRGNQPQHF. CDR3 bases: TGTGCCAGCAGCTTAAGCAGGGGGAATCAGCCCCAGCATTTT.

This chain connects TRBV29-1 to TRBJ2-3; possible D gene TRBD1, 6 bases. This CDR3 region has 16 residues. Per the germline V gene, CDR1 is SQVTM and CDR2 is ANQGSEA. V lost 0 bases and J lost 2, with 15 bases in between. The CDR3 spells CSVEDWGQDLTDTQYF. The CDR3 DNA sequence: TGCAGCGTTGAAGATTGGGGGCAGGACCTCACAGATACGCAGTATTTT.

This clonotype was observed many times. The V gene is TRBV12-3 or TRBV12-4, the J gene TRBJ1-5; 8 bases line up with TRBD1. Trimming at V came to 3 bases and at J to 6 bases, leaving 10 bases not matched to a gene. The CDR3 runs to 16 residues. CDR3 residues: CASSFSQGALGQPQHF. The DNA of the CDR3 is TGTGCCAGCAGTTTTTCGCAGGGGGCATTGGGTCAGCCCCAGCATTTT.

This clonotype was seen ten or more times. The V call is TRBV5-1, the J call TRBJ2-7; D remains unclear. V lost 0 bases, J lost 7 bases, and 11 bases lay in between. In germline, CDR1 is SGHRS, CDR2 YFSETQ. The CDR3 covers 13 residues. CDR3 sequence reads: CASSLDPMGEQYF. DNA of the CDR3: TGCGCCAGCAGCTTGGATCCGATGGGGGAGCAGTACTTC.

CDR3 nucleotides: TGTGCCAGCAGTCGAACTCTAGCTAAGAATTCACCCCTCCACTTT. Its translation is CASSRTLAKNSPLHF. The V call is TRBV6-1, the J call TRBJ1-6; D not resolved. The CDR3 is 15 residues long. V was trimmed by 5 bases and J by 7 bases, leaving 15 bases between them. CDR1 and CDR2 from the germline V gene are MNHNS and SASEGT.

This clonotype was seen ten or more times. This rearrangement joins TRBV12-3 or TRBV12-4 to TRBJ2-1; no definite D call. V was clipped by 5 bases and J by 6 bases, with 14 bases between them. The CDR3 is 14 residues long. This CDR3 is CASSPRSELNEQFF. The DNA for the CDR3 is TGTGCCAGCAGTCCTCGGTCCGAGCTCAATGAGCAGTTCTTC.

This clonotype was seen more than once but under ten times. Written as DNA, the CDR3 is TGTGCCAGCAGTCCGGGACCTAATGAAAAACTGTTTTTT. This encodes CASSPGPNEKLFF. The V and J genes are TRBV12-3 or TRBV12-4 and TRBJ1-4; tentative D call: TRBD1 (5 bases). The CDR3 runs 13 residues. V was cut by 5 bases and J by 3 bases, with 7 bases left in between.

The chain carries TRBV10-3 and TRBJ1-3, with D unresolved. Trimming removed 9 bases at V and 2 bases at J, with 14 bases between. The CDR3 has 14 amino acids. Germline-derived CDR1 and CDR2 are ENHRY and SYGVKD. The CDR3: CAIWAGIPGNTIYF. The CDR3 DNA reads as TGTGCCATTTGGGCGGGAATCCCTGGAAACACCATATATTTT.

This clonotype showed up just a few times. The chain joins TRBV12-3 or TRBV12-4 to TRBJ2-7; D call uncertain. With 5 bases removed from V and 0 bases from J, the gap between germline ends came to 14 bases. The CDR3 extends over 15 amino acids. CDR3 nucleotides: TGTGCCAGCAGTAACACAGATACGCTCTCCTACGAGCAGTACTTC. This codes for CASSNTDTLSYEQYF.

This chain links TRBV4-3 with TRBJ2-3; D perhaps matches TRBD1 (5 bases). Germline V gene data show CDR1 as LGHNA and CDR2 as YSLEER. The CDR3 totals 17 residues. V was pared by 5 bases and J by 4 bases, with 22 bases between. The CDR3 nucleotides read TGCGCCAGCAGCAAGACTCCGGGTTGGACACCCGCAGATACGCAGTATTTT. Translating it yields CASSKTPGWTPADTQYF.

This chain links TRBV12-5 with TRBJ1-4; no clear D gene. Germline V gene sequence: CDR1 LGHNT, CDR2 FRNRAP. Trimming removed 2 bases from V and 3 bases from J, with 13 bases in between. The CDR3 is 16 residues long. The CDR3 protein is CASGLPKEKANEKLFF. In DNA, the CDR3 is TGTGCTAGTGGTTTGCCAAAGGAGAAGGCTAATGAAAAACTGTTTTTT.

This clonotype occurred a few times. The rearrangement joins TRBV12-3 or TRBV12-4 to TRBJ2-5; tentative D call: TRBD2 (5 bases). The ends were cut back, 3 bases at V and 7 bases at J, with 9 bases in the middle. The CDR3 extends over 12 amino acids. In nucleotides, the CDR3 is TGTGCCAGCAGTTTCGGGGTCGGGACCCAGTACTTC. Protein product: CASSFGVGTQYF.

For the CDR3, the DNA is TGCAGTGCTAGACCGGTGACAGGGGGATTCGGGGAGCTGTTTTTT. Translated, it gives CSARPVTGGFGELFF. The gene calls are TRBV20-1 and TRBJ2-2, with TRBD1 identical over 9 bases. The CDR3 spans 15 residues. From germline, CDR1 is DFQATT and CDR2 SNEGSKA (reference sequence). V shed 2 bases and J 7 bases; nucleotides not matched to a gene: 8.

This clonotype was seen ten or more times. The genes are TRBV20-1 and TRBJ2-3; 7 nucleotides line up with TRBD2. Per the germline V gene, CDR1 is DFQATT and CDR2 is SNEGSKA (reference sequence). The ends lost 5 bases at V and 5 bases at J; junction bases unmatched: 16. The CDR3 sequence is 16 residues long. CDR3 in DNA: TGCAGTGCTCCCCCTGGGGGGGACTTTCTAAGAGATACGCAGTATTTT. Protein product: CSAPPGGDFLRDTQYF.

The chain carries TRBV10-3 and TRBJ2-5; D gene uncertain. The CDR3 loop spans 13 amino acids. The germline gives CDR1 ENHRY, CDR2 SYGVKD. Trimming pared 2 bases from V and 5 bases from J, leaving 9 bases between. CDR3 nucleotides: TGTGCCATCAGTGAGCCAGGCAAGGAGACCCAGTACTTC. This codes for CAISEPGKETQYF.

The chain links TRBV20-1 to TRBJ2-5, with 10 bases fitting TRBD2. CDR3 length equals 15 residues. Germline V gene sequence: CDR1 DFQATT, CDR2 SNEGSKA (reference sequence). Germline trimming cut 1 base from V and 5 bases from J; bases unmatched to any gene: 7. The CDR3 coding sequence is TGCAGTGCTAGAGCTAGCGGGAGTTTCGGGGAGACCCAGTACTTC. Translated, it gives CSARASGSFGETQYF.

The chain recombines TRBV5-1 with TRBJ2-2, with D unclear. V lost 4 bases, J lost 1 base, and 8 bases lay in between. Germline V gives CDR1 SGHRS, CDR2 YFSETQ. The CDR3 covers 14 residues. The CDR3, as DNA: TGCGCCAGCAGCCGAAACAGGAACACCGGGGAGCTGTTTTTT. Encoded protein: CASSRNRNTGELFF.